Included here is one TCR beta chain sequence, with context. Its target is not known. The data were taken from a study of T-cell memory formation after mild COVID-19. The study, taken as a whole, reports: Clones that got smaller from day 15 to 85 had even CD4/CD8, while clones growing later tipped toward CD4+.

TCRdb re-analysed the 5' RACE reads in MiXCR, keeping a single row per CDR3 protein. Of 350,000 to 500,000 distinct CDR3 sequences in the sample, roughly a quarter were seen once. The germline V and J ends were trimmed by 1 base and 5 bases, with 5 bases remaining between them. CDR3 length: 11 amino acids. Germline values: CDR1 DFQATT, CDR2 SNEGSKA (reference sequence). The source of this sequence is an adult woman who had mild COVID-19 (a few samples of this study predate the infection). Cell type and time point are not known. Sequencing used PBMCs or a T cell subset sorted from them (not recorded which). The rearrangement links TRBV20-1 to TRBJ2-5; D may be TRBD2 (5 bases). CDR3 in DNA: TGCAGTGCTAGAGCGGGGGAGACCCAGTACTTC. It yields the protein CSARAGETQYF.